A single sample gave rise to the 29 T cell receptor beta chains below, sequenced in a study of beta chain features in type 1 diabetes. These TCRs are of unknown antigen specificity. Expressed TCRB transcripts were sequenced because the isolated RNA had all been reverse transcribed beforehand. Some clones are missing from TCRdb's copy, which holds only in-frame ones; the method was immunoSEQ multiplex PCR. The top ten hold 0.02% to 0.025% of the sample, which has about 700,000 clones, about an eighth seen once. General study points: Moderate yet significant TCRB CDR3 shortening was seen in Type 1 diabetes patients in all four CD4+ subsets.

The sequenced sample consisted of naive CD4+ T cells from blood. These receptors originate from a man between 18 and 35 years old with type 1 diabetes.

The chain couples TRBV28 to TRBJ2-5; the D gene is possibly TRBD1 (5 bases). CDR1 and CDR2 (germline): MDHEN, SYDVKM. Trimming took 7 bases from V and 0 from J, leaving 9 bases between them. CDR3 length: 13 amino acids. The CDR3 region is CASNRQNQETQYF. For the CDR3, the DNA is TGTGCCAGCAACAGGCAAAACCAAGAGACCCAGTACTTC. The full variable domain, rest sourced from reference TRBV28 and TRBJ2-5, is DVKVTQSSRYLVKRTGEKVFLECVQDMDHENMFWYRQDPGLGLRLIYFSYDVKMKEKGDIPEGYSVSREKKERFSLILESASTNQTSMYLCASNRQNQETQYFGPGTRLLVL.

There are a few counts of this clone. The V gene is TRBV7-9, the J gene TRBJ1-6; no definite D call. Trimming shortened V by 5 bases and J by 0 bases, and 11 bases separated the two germline ends. The CDR3 length is 16 residues. Germline V gene sequence: CDR1 SEHNR, CDR2 FQNEAQ (reference sequence). The CDR3, as DNA: TGTGCCAGCAGCCAGCCGGGGAGCTCCTATAATTCACCCCTCCACTTT. It translates to CASSQPGSSYNSPLHF. Based on the CDR3 plus reference TRBV7-9 and TRBJ1-6, the full variable domain is DTGVSQNPRHKITKRGQNVTFRCDPISEHNRLYWYRQTLGQGPEFLTYFQNEAQLEKSRLLSDRFSAERPKGSFSTLEIQRTEQGDSAMYLCASSQPGSSYNSPLHFGNGTRLTVT.

This clone has a handful of counts. Other DNA sequences from this sample encode an identical CDR3 as well. V and J are TRBV30 and TRBJ2-7, with D perhaps matching TRBD1 or TRBD2 (6 bases each). The CDR3 consists of 12 residues. In germline, CDR1 is GTSNPN, CDR2 SVGIG (reference sequence). Trimming cost V 1 base and J 6 bases, with 10 bases left between them. The CDR3 here is CAWSAGGSEQYF. CDR3 in DNA: TGTGCCTGGAGTGCCGGGGGCTCCGAGCAGTACTTC.

The rearrangement links TRBV6-1 to TRBJ2-7; possibly TRBD1 for D (6 bases). Per the germline V gene, CDR1 is MNHNS and CDR2 is SASEGT. CDR3 size: 15 residues. Trimming pared 7 bases from V and 1 base from J, leaving 17 bases between. The CDR3 DNA sequence: TGTGCCAGCACCGGGACAACTTCTTTATCCTACGAGCAGTACTTC. Its protein is CASTGTTSLSYEQYF.

The table lists this clone with a few counts. This sample also contains other DNA sequences that code for the same CDR3. The chain links TRBV10-3 to TRBJ2-3; D not resolved. Germline lookup yields CDR1 ENHRY and CDR2 SYGVKD. The CDR3 length is 12 residues. V lost 0 bases and J 5 bases, leaving 3 bases between the germline ends. CDR3 nucleotides: TGTGCCATCAGTGAGTCCGAAGATACGCAGTATTTT. This encodes CAISESEDTQYF.

V is TRBV30 and J is TRBJ2-5; D may correspond to TRBD1 or TRBD2 (5 bases each). The CDR3 has 12 amino acids. V was shortened by 3 bases and J by 5 bases, with 10 bases between the two germline ends. Germline V gene data show CDR1 as GTSNPN and CDR2 as SVGIG (reference sequence). CDR3 protein: CAWSGAWETQYF. The DNA for the CDR3 is TGTGCCTGGAGCGGGGCATGGGAGACCCAGTACTTC.

The table lists this clone with a few counts. The chain combines TRBV2 with TRBJ1-5; D is undetermined. Germline values: CDR1 SNHLY, CDR2 FYNNEI. Trimming removed 5 bases at V and 3 bases at J, with 14 bases between. CDR3 length: 15 amino acids. CDR3: CASSLGSPYNQPQHF. The CDR3 DNA reads as TGTGCCAGCAGTCTAGGTTCCCCTTACAATCAGCCCCAGCATTTT.

This chain uses TRBV2 with TRBJ1-2; D gene ambiguous. The V gene lost 5 bases and the J gene lost 4 bases, with 14 bases spanning the gap. The CDR3 totals 14 residues. Germline loops: CDR1 SNHLY, CDR2 FYNNEI. The CDR3 region is CASSPAGEVYGYTF. DNA of the CDR3: TGTGCCAGCAGTCCAGCCGGGGAGGTCTATGGCTACACCTTC.

This clone was seen a handful of times. Other DNA sequences of this sample code for an identical CDR3. The chain couples TRBV10-3 to TRBJ2-5, with D perhaps being TRBD1 or TRBD2 (5 bases each). Per the germline V gene, CDR1 is ENHRY and CDR2 is SYGVKD. The CDR3 sequence is 12 residues long. Trimming pared 6 bases from V and 5 bases from J, leaving 10 bases between. Here the CDR3 reads CAIRGDGETQYF. The CDR3 coding sequence is TGTGCCATCAGGGGGGACGGGGAGACCCAGTACTTC.

The chain has TRBV7-2 and TRBJ2-3; TRBD2 matches at 8 bases. The CDR3 is made up of 16 amino acids. V shed 9 bases and J 1 base; nucleotides not matched to a gene: 12. Looked up from germline, CDR1 is SGHTA and CDR2 is FQGNSA. CDR3 sequence: CASRRAGTSRTDTQYF. CDR3 nucleotides: TGTGCCAGTCGGAGGGCCGGGACTAGTCGCACAGATACGCAGTATTTT.

The V and J genes are TRBV29-1 and TRBJ1-4; no clear D gene. The CDR3 covers 12 residues. Trimming left V 5 bases short and J 4 bases short, with 8 bases between. CDR1 is SQVTM and CDR2 is ANQGSEA in the germline V gene. The CDR3 protein is CSVLNDNEKLFF. The CDR3 DNA sequence: TGCAGCGTTCTGAACGATAATGAAAAACTGTTTTTT.

The chain uses TRBV5-6 and TRBJ2-1, with TRBD1 as a possible D gene (6 bases). CDR1 SGHDT and CDR2 YYEEEE come from the germline V gene. V lost 4 bases and J 2 bases, leaving 10 bases between the germline ends. The CDR3 runs 14 residues. The CDR3 spells CASSRGQPYNEQFF. CDR3 bases: TGTGCCAGCAGCAGAGGACAGCCCTACAATGAGCAGTTCTTC. Full variable domain (rest looked up from reference TRBV5-6 and TRBJ2-1): DAGVTQSPTHLIKTRGQQVTLRCSPKSGHDTVSWYQQALGQGPQFIFQYYEEEERQRGNFPDRFSGHQFPNYSSELNVNALLLGDSALYLCASSRGQPYNEQFFGPGTRLTVL.

The chain recombines TRBV30 with TRBJ1-5; D unresolved. V lost 2 bases to trimming and J lost 8 bases, with 13 bases between them. Germline V CDR1 and CDR2: GTSNPN, SVGIG (reference sequence). The CDR3 consists of 13 residues. The CDR3, as DNA: TGTGCCTGGAGTTCTTTTGTGGACGAGCCCCAGCATTTT. This translates into CAWSSFVDEPQHF.

V usage is TRBV6-5 and J usage is TRBJ2-1, with 7 bases fitting TRBD1. The germline V gene has CDR1 MNHEY and CDR2 SVGAGI. The CDR3 consists of 13 residues. V was pared by 10 bases and J by 8 bases, with 11 bases of the junction left unmatched. For the CDR3, the DNA is TGTGCCACCGGGACAGCCCTTCGCGATGAGCAGTTCTTC. Protein product: CATGTALRDEQFF.

V is TRBV11-2 and J is TRBJ2-5; the D gene is possibly TRBD2 (5 bases). CDR3 size: 16 residues. Trimming took 3 bases from V and 2 from J, leaving 16 bases between them. Germline CDR1 and CDR2: SGHAT and FQNNGV. The CDR3 sequence: CASSFYPLALQETQYF. The CDR3 nucleotides are TGTGCCAGCAGCTTTTATCCGCTAGCCTTACAAGAGACCCAGTACTTC.

This clone appeared a few times. CDR3 in DNA: TGTGCCACCAGCAGAGGGACCAGCGGGACAGGGGATGAAAAACTGTTTTTT. Translation: CATSRGTSGTGDEKLFF. The chain uses TRBV15 and TRBJ1-4, with 10 bases identical to TRBD1. Trimming at V came to 1 base and at J to 6 bases, leaving 8 bases not matched to a gene. Germline CDR1 LNHNV, CDR2 YYDKDF (reference sequence). The CDR3 is 17 amino acids.

This clone was detected only a few times. Relative to the germline gene, one junction end is altered; a read error may explain this. V gene TRBV5-1 combines with J gene TRBJ1-1; possible D gene TRBD1, 5 bases. The CDR3 extends over 14 amino acids. Looked up from germline, CDR1 is SGHRS and CDR2 is YFSETQ. CDR3 amino acids: CASSLGQQNTEAFF. The CDR3 DNA is TGCGCCAGCAGTTTGGGGCAGCAGAACACTGAAGCTTTCTTT.

The chain has TRBV27 and TRBJ1-2; no definite D call. Trimming shortened V by 0 bases and J by 4 bases, and 9 bases separated the two germline ends. Per germline, CDR1 MNHEY and CDR2 SMNVEV (reference sequence). The length of the CDR3 is 14 residues. The CDR3 coding sequence is TGTGCCAGCAGTTTATCTGGGTCTCTCTATGGCTACACCTTC. It translates to CASSLSGSLYGYTF.

For this clone: Other DNA sequences of this sample code for an identical CDR3. The chain recombines TRBV30 with TRBJ1-5; unclear D gene. Trimming removed 0 bases from V and 4 bases from J, with 10 bases in between. In germline, CDR1 is GTSNPN, CDR2 SVGIG (reference sequence). The CDR3 extends over 14 amino acids. CDR3 nucleotide sequence: TGTGCCTGGAGTGTAGGGTCGGGGAATCAGCCCCAGCATTTT. Its translation is CAWSVGSGNQPQHF.

This clone was observed a few times. The sample contains more than one DNA sequence encoding this CDR3. This chain links TRBV25-1 with TRBJ2-3; no firm D call. The CDR3 length is 14 residues. V lost 1 base and J lost 1, with 6 bases in between. The germline gives CDR1 MGHDK, CDR2 SYGVNS. The CDR3 is CASSEWAGTDTQYF. The CDR3 bases are TGTGCCAGCAGTGAATGGGCAGGCACAGATACGCAGTATTTT.

This clone was found a few times. The gene calls are TRBV16 and TRBJ1-1; 9 nucleotides align to TRBD1. The V segment lost 3 bases and the J segment 5 bases; nucleotides outside the gene matches: 7. The CDR3 covers 15 residues. Germline V gives CDR1 KGHSY, CDR2 FQNENV. CDR3 nucleotides: TGTGCCAGCAGCCATAAGACAGGGGGGTTTACTGAAGCTTTCTTT. It yields the protein CASSHKTGGFTEAFF.

V and J are TRBV29-1 and TRBJ2-6; unclear D gene. The CDR3 has 15 amino acids. CDR1 is SQVTM and CDR2 is ANQGSEA in the germline V gene. V was cut by 4 bases and J by 0 bases, with 10 bases left in between. Written as DNA, the CDR3 is TGCAGCGTTGGTCAGGTTCTCTCTGGGGCCAACGTCCTGACTTTC. Amino acid sequence: CSVGQVLSGANVLTF.

This clone showed up just a few times. The chain uses TRBV29-1 and TRBJ1-2; 11 bases agree with TRBD1. Trimming removed 3 bases from V and 8 bases from J; junction bases left unmatched: 14. The CDR3 spans 16 residues. CDR1 and CDR2 (germline): SQVTM, ANQGSEA. CDR3 loop: CSVERGTWTGGRGYTF. The DNA of the CDR3 is TGCAGCGTTGAGCGTGGGACCTGGACAGGGGGCAGAGGCTACACCTTC.

This clone showed up just a few times. The sample holds other DNA sequences that translate to the same CDR3. This rearrangement joins TRBV5-1 to TRBJ2-2; D not certain. CDR1 and CDR2 from the germline V gene are SGHRS and YFSETQ. V was trimmed by 0 bases and J by 5 bases, leaving 5 bases between them. This CDR3 contains 13 residues. DNA for the CDR3: TGCGCCAGCAGCTTGGTAGGGACCGGGGAGCTGTTTTTT. Its translation is CASSLVGTGELFF.

This clone turned up a few times. V gene TRBV9 combines with J gene TRBJ2-2; 12 bases fit TRBD2. The CDR3 has 16 amino acids. CDR1 and CDR2 from the germline V gene are SGDLS and YYNGEE. J lost 4 bases, V lost 6 bases, and 7 bases had no gene match. The CDR3 is CASTSSSGGVTGELFF. In DNA, the CDR3 is TGTGCCAGCACCTCGTCTAGCGGGGGGGTCACCGGGGAGCTGTTTTTT.

V and J are TRBV29-1 and TRBJ2-2; the D gene is possibly TRBD1 (5 bases). V was trimmed by 6 bases and J by 2 bases, leaving 10 bases between them. The CDR3 covers 13 residues. CDR1 and CDR2 (germline): SQVTM, ANQGSEA. CDR3 nucleotide sequence: TGCAGCGTCGCGGACACAAACACCGGGGAGCTGTTTTTT. It translates to CSVADTNTGELFF.

This chain connects TRBV6-6 to TRBJ2-1, with D perhaps matching TRBD1 or TRBD2 (5 bases each). Deletions cut 7 bases from V and 9 bases from J, with 22 bases between. The CDR3 extends over 15 amino acids. Germline CDR1 and CDR2: MNHNY and SVGAGI (reference sequence). This CDR3 reads CASTPGTRRAGEQFF. CDR3 sequence (DNA): TGTGCCAGCACCCCCGGGACCCGAAGGGCTGGTGAGCAGTTCTTC.

The chain is built from TRBV7-9 and TRBJ2-6; 9 positions match TRBD1. The V gene's germline CDR1 is SEHNR and CDR2 FQNEAQ (reference sequence). This CDR3 is built from 17 residues. V dropped 5 bases and J dropped 0; count of bases not matched to a gene: 5. CDR3: CASSHGQGSSGANVLTF. In DNA, the CDR3 is TGTGCCAGCAGCCATGGACAGGGGAGCTCTGGGGCCAACGTCCTGACTTTC.

The chain links TRBV30 to TRBJ2-2; tentatively, D is TRBD2 (5 bases). Trimming stripped 4 bases from V and 6 bases from J, with 15 bases between. The CDR3 sequence is 14 residues long. Germline V gene lookup returns CDR1 GTSNPN and CDR2 SVGIG (reference sequence). CDR3 amino acids: CAWIPGILAGELFF. The CDR3, as DNA: TGTGCCTGGATCCCGGGAATTTTAGCCGGGGAGCTGTTTTTT.